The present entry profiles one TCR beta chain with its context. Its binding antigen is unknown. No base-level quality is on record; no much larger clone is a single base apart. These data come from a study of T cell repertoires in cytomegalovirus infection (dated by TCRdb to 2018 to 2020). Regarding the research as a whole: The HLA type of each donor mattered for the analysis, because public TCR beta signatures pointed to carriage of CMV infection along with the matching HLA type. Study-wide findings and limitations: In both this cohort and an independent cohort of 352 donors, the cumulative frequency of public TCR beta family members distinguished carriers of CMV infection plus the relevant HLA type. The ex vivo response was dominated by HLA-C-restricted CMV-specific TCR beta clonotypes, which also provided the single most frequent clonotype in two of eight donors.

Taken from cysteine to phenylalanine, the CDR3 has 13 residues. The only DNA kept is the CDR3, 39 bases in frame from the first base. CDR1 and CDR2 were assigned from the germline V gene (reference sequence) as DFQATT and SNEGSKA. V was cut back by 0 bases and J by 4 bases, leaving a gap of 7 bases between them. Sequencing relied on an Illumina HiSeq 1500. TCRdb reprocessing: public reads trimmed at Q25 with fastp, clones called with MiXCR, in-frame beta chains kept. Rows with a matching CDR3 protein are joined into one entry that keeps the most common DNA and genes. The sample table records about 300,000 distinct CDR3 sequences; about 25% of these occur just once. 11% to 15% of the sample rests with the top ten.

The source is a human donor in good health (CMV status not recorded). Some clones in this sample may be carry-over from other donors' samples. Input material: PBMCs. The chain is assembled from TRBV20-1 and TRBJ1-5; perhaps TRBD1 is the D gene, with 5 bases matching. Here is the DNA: TGCAGTGCTAGAGAATGGGGGAATCAGCCCCAGCATTTT. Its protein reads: CSAREWGNQPQHF.